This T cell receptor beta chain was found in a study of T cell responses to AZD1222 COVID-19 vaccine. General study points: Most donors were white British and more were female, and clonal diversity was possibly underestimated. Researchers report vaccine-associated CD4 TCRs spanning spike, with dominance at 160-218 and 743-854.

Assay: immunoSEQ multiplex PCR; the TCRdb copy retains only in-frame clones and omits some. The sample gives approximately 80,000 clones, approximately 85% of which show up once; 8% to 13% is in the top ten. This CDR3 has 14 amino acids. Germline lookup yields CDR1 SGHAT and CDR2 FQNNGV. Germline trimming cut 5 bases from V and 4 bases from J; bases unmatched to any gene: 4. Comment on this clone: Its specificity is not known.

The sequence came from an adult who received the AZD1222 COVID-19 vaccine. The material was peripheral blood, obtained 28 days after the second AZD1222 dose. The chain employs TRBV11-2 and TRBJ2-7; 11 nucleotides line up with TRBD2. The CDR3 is CASSQTSGVYEQYF. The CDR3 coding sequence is TGTGCCAGCAGCCAGACTAGCGGGGTGTACGAGCAGTACTTC.